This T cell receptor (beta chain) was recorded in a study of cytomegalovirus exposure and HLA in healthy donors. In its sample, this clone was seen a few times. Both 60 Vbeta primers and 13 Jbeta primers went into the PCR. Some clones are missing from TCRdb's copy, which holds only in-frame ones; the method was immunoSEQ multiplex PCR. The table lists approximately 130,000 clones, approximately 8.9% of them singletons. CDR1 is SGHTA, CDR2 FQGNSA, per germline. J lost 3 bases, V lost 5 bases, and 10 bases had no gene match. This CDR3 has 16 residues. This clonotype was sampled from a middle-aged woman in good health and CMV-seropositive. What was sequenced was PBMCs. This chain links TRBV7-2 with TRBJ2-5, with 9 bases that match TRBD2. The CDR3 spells CASSPGRVAGEETQYF. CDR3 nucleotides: TGTGCCAGCAGCCCGGGGAGGGTAGCGGGGGAAGAGACCCAGTACTTC.